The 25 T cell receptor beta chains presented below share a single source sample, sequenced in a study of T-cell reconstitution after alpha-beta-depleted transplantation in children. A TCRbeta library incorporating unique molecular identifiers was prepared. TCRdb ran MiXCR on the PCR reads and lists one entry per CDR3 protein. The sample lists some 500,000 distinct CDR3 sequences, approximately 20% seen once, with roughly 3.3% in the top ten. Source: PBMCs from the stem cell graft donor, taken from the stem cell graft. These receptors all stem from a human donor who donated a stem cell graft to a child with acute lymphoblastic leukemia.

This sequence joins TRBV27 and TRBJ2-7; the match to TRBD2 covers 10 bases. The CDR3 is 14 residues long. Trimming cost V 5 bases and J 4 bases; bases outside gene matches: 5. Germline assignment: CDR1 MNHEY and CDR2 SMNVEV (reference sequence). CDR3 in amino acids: CASSGGLARYEQYF. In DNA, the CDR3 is TGTGCCAGCAGTGGGGGACTAGCGCGGTACGAGCAGTACTTC.

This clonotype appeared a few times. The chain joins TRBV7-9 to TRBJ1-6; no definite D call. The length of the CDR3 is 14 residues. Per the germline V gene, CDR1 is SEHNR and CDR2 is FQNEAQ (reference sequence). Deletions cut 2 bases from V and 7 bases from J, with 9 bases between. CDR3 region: CASSLRSLNSPLHF. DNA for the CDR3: TGTGCCAGCAGCTTAAGGTCCCTGAATTCACCCCTCCACTTT.

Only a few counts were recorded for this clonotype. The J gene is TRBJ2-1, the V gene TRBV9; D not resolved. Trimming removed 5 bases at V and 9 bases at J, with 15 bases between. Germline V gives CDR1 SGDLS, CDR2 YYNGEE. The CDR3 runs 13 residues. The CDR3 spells CASSGVLKSEQFF. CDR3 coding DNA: TGTGCCAGCAGTGGCGTCCTCAAGAGTGAGCAGTTCTTC.

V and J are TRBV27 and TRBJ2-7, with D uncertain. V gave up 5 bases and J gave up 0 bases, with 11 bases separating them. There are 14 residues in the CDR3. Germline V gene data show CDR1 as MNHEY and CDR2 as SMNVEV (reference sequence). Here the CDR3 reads CASSRVSSSYEQYF. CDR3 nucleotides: TGTGCCAGCAGTCGGGTTTCAAGCTCCTACGAGCAGTACTTC.

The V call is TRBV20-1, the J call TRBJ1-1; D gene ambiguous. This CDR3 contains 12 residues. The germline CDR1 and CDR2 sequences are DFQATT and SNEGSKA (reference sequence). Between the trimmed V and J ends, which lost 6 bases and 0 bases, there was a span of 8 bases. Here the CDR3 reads CSASAMNTEAFF. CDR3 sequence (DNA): TGCAGTGCATCGGCTATGAACACTGAAGCTTTCTTT.

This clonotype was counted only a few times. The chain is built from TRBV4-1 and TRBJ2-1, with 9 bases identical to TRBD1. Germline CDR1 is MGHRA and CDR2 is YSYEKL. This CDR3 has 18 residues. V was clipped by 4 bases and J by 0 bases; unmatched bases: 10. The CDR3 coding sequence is TGCGCCAGCAGCCGGATCGTCCGGGACAGGGCCTCCTACAATGAGCAGTTCTTC. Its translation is CASSRIVRDRASYNEQFF.

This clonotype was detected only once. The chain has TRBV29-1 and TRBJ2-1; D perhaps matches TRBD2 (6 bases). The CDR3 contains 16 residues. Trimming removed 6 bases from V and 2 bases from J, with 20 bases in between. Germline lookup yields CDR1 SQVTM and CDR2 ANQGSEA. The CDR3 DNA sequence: TGCAGCGTAGTGGTGTGGCGGGAAATCCCCTACAATGAGCAGTTCTTC. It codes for CSVVVWREIPYNEQFF.

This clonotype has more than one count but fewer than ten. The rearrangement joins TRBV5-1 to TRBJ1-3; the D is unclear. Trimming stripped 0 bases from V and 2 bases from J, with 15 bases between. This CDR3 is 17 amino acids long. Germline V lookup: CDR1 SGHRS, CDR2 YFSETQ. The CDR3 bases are TGCGCCAGCAGCTTGGGGCCCTCCGAATACGCTGGAAACACCATATATTTT. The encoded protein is CASSLGPSEYAGNTIYF.

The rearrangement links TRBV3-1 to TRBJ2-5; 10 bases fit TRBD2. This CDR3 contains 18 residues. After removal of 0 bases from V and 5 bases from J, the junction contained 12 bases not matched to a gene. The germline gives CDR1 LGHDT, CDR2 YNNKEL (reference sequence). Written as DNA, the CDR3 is TGTGCCAGCAGCCAAGATTGGCCTAGCGGGAGTTTTGGGGAGACCCAGTACTTC. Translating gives CASSQDWPSGSFGETQYF.

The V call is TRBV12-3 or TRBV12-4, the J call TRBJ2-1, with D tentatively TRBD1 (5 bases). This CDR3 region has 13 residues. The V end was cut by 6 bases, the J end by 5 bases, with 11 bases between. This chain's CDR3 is CASSQDKHNEQFF. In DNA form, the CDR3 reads TGTGCCAGCAGCCAGGACAAGCACAATGAGCAGTTCTTC.

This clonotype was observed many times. The CDR3 sequence: CASSLVGSTEAFF. DNA of the CDR3: TGCGCCAGCAGCTTGGTAGGGAGCACTGAAGCTTTCTTT. The chain joins TRBV5-1 to TRBJ1-1; no clear D. Per the germline V gene, CDR1 is SGHRS and CDR2 is YFSETQ. The CDR3 extends over 13 amino acids. Trimming shortened V by 0 bases and J by 4 bases, and 7 bases separated the two germline ends.

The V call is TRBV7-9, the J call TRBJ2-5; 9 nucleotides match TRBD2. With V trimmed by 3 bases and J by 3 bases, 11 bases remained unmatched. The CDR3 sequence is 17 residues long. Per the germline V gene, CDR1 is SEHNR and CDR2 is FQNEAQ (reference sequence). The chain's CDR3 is CASSFQFRAGGEETQYF. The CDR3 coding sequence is TGTGCCAGCAGCTTCCAATTCAGAGCGGGAGGCGAAGAGACCCAGTACTTC.

The CDR3 loop is CASSLERISEAFF. In DNA form, the CDR3 reads TGTGCCAGCAGCTTAGAAAGGATTTCTGAAGCTTTCTTT. The chain uses TRBV7-2 and TRBJ1-1; the D is unclear. Trimming stripped 1 base from V and 6 bases from J, with 9 bases between. The CDR3 runs to 13 residues. Germline V gene data show CDR1 as SGHTA and CDR2 as FQGNSA.

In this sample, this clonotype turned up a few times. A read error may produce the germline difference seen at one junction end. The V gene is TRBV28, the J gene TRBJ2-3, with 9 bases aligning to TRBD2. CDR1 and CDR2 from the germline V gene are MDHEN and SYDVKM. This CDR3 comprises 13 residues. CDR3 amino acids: CAGRTSGTDTQYF. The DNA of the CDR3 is TGTGCCGGCAGGACTAGCGGCACAGATACGCAGTATTTT.

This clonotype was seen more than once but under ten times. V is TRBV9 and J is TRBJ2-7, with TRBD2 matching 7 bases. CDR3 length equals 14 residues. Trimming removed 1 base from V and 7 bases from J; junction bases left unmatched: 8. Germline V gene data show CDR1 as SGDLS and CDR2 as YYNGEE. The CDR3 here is CASSVWGGSGEQYF. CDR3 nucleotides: TGTGCCAGCAGCGTATGGGGGGGGTCTGGGGAGCAGTACTTC.

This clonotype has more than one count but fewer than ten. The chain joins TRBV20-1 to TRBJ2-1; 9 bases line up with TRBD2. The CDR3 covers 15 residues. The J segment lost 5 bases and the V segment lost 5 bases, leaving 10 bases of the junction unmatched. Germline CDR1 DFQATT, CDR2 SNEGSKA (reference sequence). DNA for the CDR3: TGCAGTGCTGGGAGTAGCGGGAGAATGGACAATGAGCAGTTCTTC. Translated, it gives CSAGSSGRMDNEQFF.

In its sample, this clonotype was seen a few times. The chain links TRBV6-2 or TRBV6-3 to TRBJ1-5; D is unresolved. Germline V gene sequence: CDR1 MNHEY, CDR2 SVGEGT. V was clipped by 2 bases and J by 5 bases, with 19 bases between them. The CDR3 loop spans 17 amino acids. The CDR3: CASSYPRLGYSYQPQHF. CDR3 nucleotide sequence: TGTGCCAGCAGTTACCCACGATTAGGGTATTCGTATCAGCCCCAGCATTTT.

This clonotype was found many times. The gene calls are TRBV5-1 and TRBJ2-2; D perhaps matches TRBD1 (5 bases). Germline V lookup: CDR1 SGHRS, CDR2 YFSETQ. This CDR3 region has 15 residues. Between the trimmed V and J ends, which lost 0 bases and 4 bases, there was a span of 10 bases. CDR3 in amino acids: CASSLEGQTTGELFF. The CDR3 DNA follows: TGCGCCAGCAGCTTGGAGGGGCAGACCACCGGGGAGCTGTTTTTT.

For the CDR3, the DNA is TGCGCCAGCAGGAAGCAGGGGGCTAATGAAAAACTGTTTTTT. Translation gives CASRKQGANEKLFF. The chain combines TRBV5-1 with TRBJ1-4; TRBD1 matches at 7 bases. The CDR3 contains 14 residues. The V segment lost 5 bases and the J segment 3 bases; nucleotides outside the gene matches: 4. Germline V gene data show CDR1 as SGHRS and CDR2 as YFSETQ.

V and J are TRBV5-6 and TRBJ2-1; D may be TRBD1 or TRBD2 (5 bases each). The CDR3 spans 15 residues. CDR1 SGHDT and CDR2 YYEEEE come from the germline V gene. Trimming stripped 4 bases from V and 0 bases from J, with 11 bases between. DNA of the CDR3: TGTGCCAGCAGCCGAGGGGTTAACTCCTACAATGAGCAGTTCTTC. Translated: CASSRGVNSYNEQFF.

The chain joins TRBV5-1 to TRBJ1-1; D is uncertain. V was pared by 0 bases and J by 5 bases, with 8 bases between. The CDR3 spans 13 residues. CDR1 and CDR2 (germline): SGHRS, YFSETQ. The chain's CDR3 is CASSLGKGTEAFF. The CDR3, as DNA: TGCGCCAGCAGCTTGGGAAAAGGGACTGAAGCTTTCTTT.

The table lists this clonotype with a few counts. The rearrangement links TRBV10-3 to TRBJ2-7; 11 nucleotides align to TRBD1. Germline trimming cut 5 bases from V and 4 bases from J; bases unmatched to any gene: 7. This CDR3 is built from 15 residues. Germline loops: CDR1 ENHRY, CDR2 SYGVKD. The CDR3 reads CAISSPGQGDYEQYF. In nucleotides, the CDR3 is TGTGCCATCAGTTCCCCGGGACAGGGGGATTACGAGCAGTACTTC.

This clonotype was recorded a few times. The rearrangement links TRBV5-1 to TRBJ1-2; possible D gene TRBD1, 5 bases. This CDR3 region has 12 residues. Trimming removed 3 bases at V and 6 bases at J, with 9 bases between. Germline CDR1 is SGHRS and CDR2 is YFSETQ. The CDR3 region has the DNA TGCGCCAGCAGCTCATCCAGGGATGGCTACACCTTC. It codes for CASSSSRDGYTF.

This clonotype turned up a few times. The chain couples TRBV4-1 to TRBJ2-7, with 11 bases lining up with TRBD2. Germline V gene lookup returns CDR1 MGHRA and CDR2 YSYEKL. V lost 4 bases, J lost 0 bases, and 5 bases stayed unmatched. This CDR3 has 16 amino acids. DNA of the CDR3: TGCGCCAGCAGCCCGTCCGGGACTAGCGGCTCCTACGAGCAGTACTTC. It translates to CASSPSGTSGSYEQYF.

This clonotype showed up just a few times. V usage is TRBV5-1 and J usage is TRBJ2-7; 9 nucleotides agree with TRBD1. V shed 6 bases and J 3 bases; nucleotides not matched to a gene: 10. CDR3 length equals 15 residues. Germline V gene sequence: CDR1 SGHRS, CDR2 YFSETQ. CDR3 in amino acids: CASTSWPGQGYEQYF. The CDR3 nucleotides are TGCGCCAGCACCTCATGGCCGGGACAGGGCTACGAGCAGTACTTC.